A selection of T cell receptor beta chains follows, all from one sample in a study of vaccination effects on CD4 cells after COVID-19. Generated by immunoSEQ multiplex PCR, the TCRdb table keeps only in-frame clones and is missing some. The repertoire holds about 79,000 clones, with 60% to 80% as singletons. These receptors are not linked to any known antigen. Sequencing was performed on CD4+ T cells from PBMCs cultured with HCoV-229E spike peptides, taken before COVID-19 vaccination. These receptors all stem from a human donor who received a COVID-19 vaccine. The CDR3 runs from the conserved cysteine through the conserved F or W. The order of the fields is clone size, J gene, D gene, V gene, CDR3 DNA, CDR3 protein. A D gene is named only where the DNA matches it firmly. Rows may omit the clone size; those that give it use once, few, many or a size class.

>-|TRBJ2-3|-|TRBV5-1
TGCGCCAGCAGCTCGACGCGAGATACGCAGTATTTT
CASSSTRDTQYF
>-|TRBJ1-1|-|TRBV5-1
TGCGCCAGCAGCTCCGAGACAGTTACGAACACTGAAGCTTTCTTT
CASSSETVTNTEAFF
>-|TRBJ2-5|-|TRBV28
TGTGCCAGCAGGTCGGGGCCCAGGACCCAGTACTTC
CASRSGPRTQYF
>-|TRBJ2-1|TRBD1|TRBV6-5
TGTGCCAGCAGTATGAACAGGGGGGCCTACAATGAGCAGTTCTTC
CASSMNRGAYNEQFF
>-|TRBJ2-3|TRBD1|TRBV14
TGTGCCAGCAGCCCTCCAGGACAGGGTCACACAGATACGCAGTATTTT
CASSPPGQGHTDTQYF
>-|TRBJ1-2|-|TRBV6-5
TGTGCCAGCAAAGAATTCATGGGGGGATATGGCTACACCTTC
CASKEFMGGYGYTF
>-|TRBJ1-1|-|TRBV5-1
TGCGCCAGCAGCCCTGCCATCAGGGGTTCGGAAACTGAAGCTTTCTTT
CASSPAIRGSETEAFF
>few|TRBJ1-3|-|TRBV10-3
TGTGCCACCGCAGGCTCTGGAAACACCATATATTTT
CATAGSGNTIYF
>-|TRBJ1-1|-|TRBV18
TGTGCCAGCTCACTATTACCGGTTAGGGGAAGGACTGAAGCTTTCTTT
CASSLLPVRGRTEAFF
>-|TRBJ1-6|TRBD1|TRBV4-1
TGCGCCAGCAGCCAAGAACAGGGGAATAATTCACCCCTCCACTTT
CASSQEQGNNSPLHF
>-|TRBJ1-1|-|TRBV12-1
TGTGCCAGCAGCCCCGAGGGGGGCACTGAAGCTTTCTTT
CASSPEGGTEAFF
>-|TRBJ2-5|TRBD2|TRBV7-3
TGTGCCAGCAGCTTAATGGCTAGCGGGAATGCCCTAGAGACCCAGTACTTC
CASSLMASGNALETQYF
>-|TRBJ2-1|-|TRBV6-5
TGTGCCAGCAGTTACATGTATGAGCAGTTCTTC
CASSYMYEQFF
>-|TRBJ1-6|-|TRBV6-4
TGTGCCAGCAGTGACTCCCGGGGGAACTCACCCCTCCACTTT
CASSDSRGNSPLHF
>-|TRBJ2-5|-|TRBV4-1
TGCGCCAGCAGCCGTACCCTTGGGGGCTTTGGGGAAGAGACCCAGTACTTC
CASSRTLGGFGEETQYF
>once|TRBJ2-5|-|TRBV3-1/TRBV3-2
TGTGCCAGCAGCCAAGAGGGAAGGGAGACCCAGTACTTC
CASSQEGRETQYF
>-|TRBJ1-3|-|TRBV10-3
TGTGCCATCAGCGGACCGGGAAACACCATATATTTT
CAISGPGNTIYF
>-|TRBJ1-6|TRBD1|TRBV10-1
TGCGCCAGCAATTCCGGGACAGATAATTCACCCCTCCACTTT
CASNSGTDNSPLHF
>-|TRBJ1-1|-|TRBV29-1
TGCAGCGTCTTACCTGAAGCTTTCTTT
CSVLPEAFF
>-|TRBJ2-2|-|TRBV4-1
TGCGCCAGCAGCCGAGCCGACACCGGGGAGCTGTTTTTT
CASSRADTGELFF
>-|TRBJ1-5|-|TRBV28
TGTGCCAGCAGTCCCTCGTTTGGGCAGCCCCAGCATTTT
CASSPSFGQPQHF
>-|TRBJ1-2|TRBD1|TRBV5-5
TGTGCCAGCAGCTTGGGTCAGGGGGCTCTTAACTATGGCTACACCTTC
CASSLGQGALNYGYTF
>-|TRBJ2-2|-|TRBV27
TGTGCCAGCAGTTACGGCGGCGGAAGATTTGGCACCGGGGAGCTGTTTTTT
CASSYGGGRFGTGELFF
>-|TRBJ2-2|-|TRBV7-9
TGTGCCAGCAGCTTTTCGGGGACGAACACCGGGGAGCTGTTTTTT
CASSFSGTNTGELFF
>-|TRBJ1-2|-|TRBV6-1
TGTGCCAGCAGTTCCACCCGGGTGCAGGGCTACACCTTC
CASSSTRVQGYTF
>few|TRBJ1-1|-|TRBV30
TGTGCCTGGGGCATGGTTGCAGCGAACACTGAAGCTTTCTTT
CAWGMVAANTEAFF
>-|TRBJ1-5|TRBD1|TRBV5-1
TGCGCCAGCAGCCCTGGACAGGGTGATCAGCCCCAGCATTTT
CASSPGQGDQPQHF
>-|TRBJ1-4|TRBD1|TRBV18
TGTGCCAGCTCGCCTAGACAGGGACGTAATGAAAAACTGTTTTTT
CASSPRQGRNEKLFF
>-|TRBJ2-2|TRBD2|TRBV24-1
TGTGCCACCAGTGAGCCGGGACTAGCGGGGGGGAGGAACACCGGGGAGCTGTTTTTT
CATSEPGLAGGRNTGELFF
>-|TRBJ1-3|-|TRBV7-2
TGTGCCAGCAGCTTAGTGGCAGCCCTCAGCTCTGGAAACACCATATATTTT
CASSLVAALSSGNTIYF
>-|TRBJ1-5|-|TRBV19
TGTACCAGTAGTATGGACAGAGATCAGCCCCAGCATTTT
CTSSMDRDQPQHF
>-|TRBJ1-1|TRBD1|TRBV15
TGTGCCACCAGCAGAGATCGCGCAGGGGGCCATGAAGCTTTCTTT
CATSRDRAGGHEAFF
>-|TRBJ2-4|TRBD1|TRBV11-2
TGTGCCAGCAGCTTATTTTCGGGACAGGGAGAGGGGGCCAAAAACATTCAGTACTTC
CASSLFSGQGEGAKNIQYF
>few|TRBJ1-6|-|TRBV3-1/TRBV3-2
TGTGCCAGCAGCCAAGAGGCTTATCGTCGGAATTCACCCCTCCACTTT
CASSQEAYRRNSPLHF
>-|TRBJ2-1|-|TRBV18
TGTGCCAGCTCACGAAACGAGGGGGGCTCCTACAATGAGCAGTTCTTC
CASSRNEGGSYNEQFF
>-|TRBJ1-5|TRBD1|TRBV5-6
TGTGCCAGCAGCTCCTTGGGACAGGGACTGGGGAATCAGCCCCAGCATTTT
CASSSLGQGLGNQPQHF
>-|TRBJ2-3|-|TRBV18
TGTGCCAGCTCACCCCGGGGGGCAACAGATACGCAGTATTTT
CASSPRGATDTQYF
>-|TRBJ1-5|-|TRBV5-1
TGCGCCAGCAGCTTGCAACAGGGAGACCAGCCCCAGCATTTT
CASSLQQGDQPQHF
>-|TRBJ1-1|TRBD1|TRBV29-1
TGCAGCGTTGGGCGGCAGGGGGAAAGCACTGAAGCTTTCTTT
CSVGRQGESTEAFF
>-|TRBJ1-4|-|TRBV15
TGTGCCACCAGCAGACTCCGGGGGGTGACTAATGAAAAACTGTTTTTT
CATSRLRGVTNEKLFF
>-|TRBJ2-3|-|TRBV7-3
TGTGCCAGCAGCCCCGGACACAGCACAGATACGCAGTATTTT
CASSPGHSTDTQYF
>-|TRBJ2-5|-|TRBV5-1
TGCGCCAGCAGCTTGGTGGCAGGGAACCTACAAGAGACCCAGTACTTC
CASSLVAGNLQETQYF